A single sample gave rise to the 32 T cell receptor beta chains below, sequenced in a study of T cell responses to AZD1222 COVID-19 vaccine. Profiling relied on immunoSEQ multiplex PCR, and the TCRdb table lists in-frame clones only, not all of them. This sample has about 150,000 clones; roughly 91% occur once, and the top ten carry 1.5% to 2%. The sample was peripheral blood, taken on day 0 of AZD1222 vaccination. The receptors were gathered from an adult in good health.

This chain links TRBV3-1 (or the pseudogene TRBV3-2) with TRBJ1-1, with TRBD1 identical over 12 bases. Germline loops: CDR1 LGHDT, CDR2 YNNKEL (reference sequence). V lost 4 bases and J lost 1; bases outside the gene matches: 10. This CDR3 contains 18 residues. This CDR3 is CASSRYRDRGPGNTEAFF. The CDR3 region has the DNA TGTGCCAGCAGCCGATATAGGGACAGGGGGCCGGGGAACACTGAAGCTTTCTTT.

This sequence joins TRBV6-2 or TRBV6-3 and TRBJ1-2, with TRBD1 matching over 9 bases. Trimming took 6 bases from V and 4 from J; bases not matched to a gene: 9. The CDR3 has 15 amino acids. CDR1 is MNHEY and CDR2 is SVGEGT in the germline V gene. The CDR3, as DNA: TGTGCCAGCAGCCCCGGGACAGGGAGAGGCTATGGCTACACCTTC. Protein sequence: CASSPGTGRGYGYTF.

The chain recombines TRBV7-9 with TRBJ2-2; tentatively, D is TRBD1 (7 bases). The CDR3 totals 14 residues. The germline CDR1 and CDR2 sequences are SEHNR and FQNEAQ (reference sequence). V was clipped by 2 bases and J by 6 bases, with 10 bases between them. The CDR3 spells CASSLTGEAGELFF. The CDR3 DNA is TGTGCCAGCAGCTTAACAGGGGAGGCCGGGGAGCTGTTTTTT.

This sequence joins TRBV6-8 and TRBJ1-6, with D perhaps matching TRBD1 (5 bases). CDR3 size: 13 residues. With 10 bases removed from V and 6 bases from J, the gap between germline ends came to 13 bases. Germline V gene lookup returns CDR1 MNHGY and CDR2 SAAAGT. The CDR3 is CATINGGNSPLHF. DNA of the CDR3: TGTGCCACTATAAACGGGGGTAATTCACCCCTCCACTTT.

DNA for the CDR3: TGTGCCAGCAGGCCCCCCCAATATTTGAGCAATCAGCCCCAGCATTTT. Encoded protein: CASRPPQYLSNQPQHF. This sequence joins TRBV6-4 and TRBJ1-5; D not certain. The CDR3 is made up of 16 amino acids. Germline CDR1 and CDR2: MRHNA and SNTAGT. V was trimmed by 6 bases and J by 1 base, leaving 16 bases between them.

DNA for the CDR3: TGTGCCAGCACCCAGACAGATAGCAATCAGCCCCAGCATTTT. It encodes CASTQTDSNQPQHF. The genes are TRBV6-5 and TRBJ1-5, with D tentatively TRBD1 (5 bases). CDR1 and CDR2 from the germline V gene are MNHEY and SVGAGI. V lost 7 bases and J lost 0, with 10 bases in between. The CDR3 is 14 residues long.

There are a few counts of this clone. This sequence joins TRBV5-4 and TRBJ2-2; TRBD2 matches 8 bases. Germline V gene lookup returns CDR1 SGHNT and CDR2 YYREEE (reference sequence). CDR3 size: 15 residues. The V and J ends lost 0 bases and 6 bases, in that order; junction bases with no gene match: 4. The CDR3 sequence is CASSLAGGAAGELFF. The CDR3 bases are TGTGCCAGCAGCTTGGCCGGGGGGGCCGCCGGGGAGCTGTTTTTT.

The V and J genes are TRBV7-9 and TRBJ2-7, with a tentative D call TRBD2 (5 bases). Germline V gene sequence: CDR1 SEHNR, CDR2 FQNEAQ (reference sequence). V was shortened by 5 bases and J by 1 base, with 12 bases between the two germline ends. The CDR3 sequence is 14 residues long. The CDR3 is CASSLAAVSYEQYF. In DNA, the CDR3 is TGTGCCAGCAGCCTGGCAGCGGTGTCCTACGAGCAGTACTTC.

The rearrangement uses TRBV12-3 or TRBV12-4 and TRBJ2-3, with TRBD2 as a possible D gene (6 bases). The V end lost 6 bases, the J end lost 8 bases, and 15 bases lay between the germline ends. This CDR3 comprises 13 residues. The CDR3 DNA reads as TGTGCCAGCAGCGGACTATCAGAAGGTACGCAGTATTTT. Amino acids: CASSGLSEGTQYF.

V gene TRBV11-2 combines with J gene TRBJ2-3; D gene unclear. The V gene lost 1 base and the J gene lost 6 bases, with 11 bases spanning the gap. This CDR3 comprises 14 residues. Germline CDR1 and CDR2: SGHAT and FQNNGV. CDR3 DNA sequence: TGTGCCAGCAGCTTAGGATCAGGACCGGATACGCAGTATTTT. Protein sequence: CASSLGSGPDTQYF.

V gene TRBV23-1 combines with J gene TRBJ2-1; 9 positions agree with TRBD1. TRBV23-1 is given ORF status, its function remaining uncertain. This CDR3 is 17 amino acids long. Germline trimming cut 2 bases from V and 7 bases from J; bases unmatched to any gene: 12. This CDR3 reads CASSQLDTGGARNEQFF. CDR3 sequence (DNA): TGCGCCAGCAGTCAACTCGATACAGGGGGCGCGAGGAATGAGCAGTTCTTC.

The J gene is TRBJ2-7, the V gene TRBV6-1; 8 bases are shared with TRBD1. The V gene's germline CDR1 is MNHNS and CDR2 SASEGT. The CDR3 contains 14 residues. Germline trimming cut 3 bases from V and 3 bases from J; bases unmatched to any gene: 4. CDR3 sequence: CASSDRGRDYEQYF. The CDR3 nucleotides are TGTGCCAGCAGTGACAGGGGGCGAGACTACGAGCAGTACTTC.

The CDR3 here is CASSIGQGKVRSEAFF. The CDR3 nucleotides read TGTGCCAGTAGTATCGGACAGGGAAAGGTACGGAGTGAAGCTTTCTTT. The gene calls are TRBV19 and TRBJ1-1, with 8 positions matching TRBD1. Germline lookup yields CDR1 LNHDA and CDR2 SQIVND (reference sequence). Losses at the gene ends were 3 bases for V and 7 bases for J; bases not matched to a gene: 13. CDR3 length: 16 amino acids.

The rearrangement uses TRBV23-1 and TRBJ2-3, with 7 bases matching TRBD1. TRBV23-1 is treated as an ORF (open reading frame) with a function not yet certain. V lost 4 bases and J lost 10; bases outside the gene matches: 11. The CDR3 runs to 14 residues. CDR3 in DNA: TGCGCCAGCAGTCGGAATGACAGGGTAAAGTCGCAGTATTTT. Protein: CASSRNDRVKSQYF.

The J gene is TRBJ2-1, the V gene TRBV3-1 (or the pseudogene TRBV3-2), with TRBD2 matching 10 bases. The CDR3 sequence is 16 residues long. In germline, CDR1 is LGHDT, CDR2 YNNKEL (reference sequence). The trim removed 2 bases at V and 7 bases at J, leaving 8 bases unmatched. The CDR3 sequence: CASSQHSGRIGNEQFF. As DNA, the CDR3 is TGTGCCAGCAGCCAACATAGCGGGAGGATCGGGAATGAGCAGTTCTTC.

The V call is TRBV5-1, the J call TRBJ2-1; TRBD2 matches at 9 bases. J gave up 9 bases and V 4 bases, and 11 bases lay outside the gene matches. Germline CDR1 is SGHRS and CDR2 is YFSETQ. The CDR3 totals 15 residues. CDR3: CASSPVLSGRSEQFF. Written as DNA, the CDR3 is TGCGCCAGCAGCCCGGTGCTCAGCGGGAGGTCTGAGCAGTTCTTC.

The rearrangement links TRBV1 to TRBJ2-3; TRBD2 reflects the table's D call only, with no check against the DNA. TRBV1 is designated a pseudogene. This CDR3 has 16 residues. For the CDR3, the DNA is TGCACCAGCAGCCAAGATAAGGGGACTAGGCCAGATACGCAGTATTTT. Translated, it gives CTSSQDKGTRPDTQYF.

The CDR3, as DNA: TGTGCCAGCAGTTACTCGACGTATGAAAAACTGTTTTTT. Its translation is CASSYSTYEKLFF. The chain joins TRBV6-5 to TRBJ1-4; no clear D gene. This CDR3 has 13 amino acids. CDR1 and CDR2 (germline): MNHEY, SVGAGI. Trimming cost V 0 bases and J 6 bases, with 5 bases left between them.

This clone was seen only once. The chain couples TRBV20-1 to TRBJ2-1; D is uncertain. Per the germline V gene, CDR1 is DFQATT and CDR2 is SNEGSKA (reference sequence). V lost 4 bases to trimming and J lost 4 bases, with 2 bases between them. The length of the CDR3 is 10 residues. The CDR3: CSATYNEQFF. CDR3 nucleotides: TGCAGTGCTACGTACAATGAGCAGTTCTTC.

A note on this clone: This sample also contains other DNA sequences that code for the same CDR3. The rearrangement links TRBV2 to TRBJ2-3; D is ambiguous. The length of the CDR3 is 13 residues. Between the trimmed V and J ends, which lost 3 bases and 2 bases, there was a span of 6 bases. Germline V gives CDR1 SNHLY, CDR2 FYNNEI. DNA for the CDR3: TGTGCCAGCAGTGAGAGGTTCACAGATACGCAGTATTTT. This codes for CASSERFTDTQYF.

The genes are TRBV12-3 or TRBV12-4 and TRBJ2-1; no reliable D call. This CDR3 spans 11 amino acids. V was clipped by 6 bases and J by 9 bases, with 9 bases between them. CDR3 bases: TGTGCCAGCAGCCGAGTTCTTGAGCAGTTCTTC. Translation gives CASSRVLEQFF.

The rearrangement joins TRBV4-1 to TRBJ2-7, with a weak D call TRBD1 (6 bases). V lost 3 bases to trimming and J lost 3 bases, with 18 bases between them. CDR1 and CDR2 from the germline V gene are MGHRA and YSYEKL. The CDR3 totals 16 residues. CDR3 residues: CASSHYRTANFYEQYF. CDR3 in DNA: TGCGCCAGCAGCCATTATCGGACAGCAAACTTCTACGAGCAGTACTTC.

Concerning this clone: At one of its ends the junction is not consistent with the germline gene, which may arise from a read error. The rearrangement links TRBV2 to TRBJ2-2, with D perhaps matching TRBD1 (5 bases). Germline values: CDR1 SNHLY, CDR2 FYNNEI. The CDR3 loop spans 12 amino acids. The CDR3 bases are TGTGCCAGCAGGGGCCGGGCTCCCCTGGGGCTTTTT. Translating gives CASRGRAPLGLF.

The CDR3 nucleotides read TGTGCCAGCAGCCAAGACTCTCAGGGGTGGGGCTACACCTTC. This gives the protein CASSQDSQGWGYTF. The chain recombines TRBV4-2 with TRBJ1-2; D is perhaps TRBD1 (6 bases). CDR1 LGHNA and CDR2 YNFKEQ come from the germline V gene. V lost 0 bases and J lost 8, with 13 bases in between. The CDR3 totals 14 residues.

The sample holds a few counts of this clone. This rearrangement joins TRBV5-4 to TRBJ2-7, with no clear D. The V end lost 0 bases, the J end lost 6 bases, and 22 bases lay between the germline ends. The germline V gene encodes CDR1 SGHNT and CDR2 YYREEE (reference sequence). The CDR3 has 17 residues. CDR3 coding DNA: TGTGCCAGCAGCTTGGGAGGAAACAGTCGGGTCCGCTCCGAGCAGTACTTC. It translates to CASSLGGNSRVRSEQYF. Based on the CDR3 plus reference TRBV5-4 and TRBJ2-7, the full variable domain is ETGVTQSPTHLIKTRGQQVTLRCSSQSGHNTVSWYQQALGQGPQFIFQYYREEENGRGNFPPRFSGLQFPNYSSELNVNALELDDSALYLCASSLGGNSRVRSEQYFGPGTRLTVT.

The genes are TRBV11-2 and TRBJ2-1; 8 nucleotides align to TRBD1. CDR1 and CDR2 (germline): SGHAT, FQNNGV. The CDR3 length is 17 residues. J gave up 6 bases and V 0 bases, and 10 bases lay outside the gene matches. For the CDR3, the DNA is TGTGCCAGCAGCTTAGATGGTTGGACAGGGAGAGGCAATGAGCAGTTCTTC. Protein sequence: CASSLDGWTGRGNEQFF.

The chain recombines TRBV6-5 with TRBJ2-1; 8 positions match TRBD1. This CDR3 comprises 15 residues. The V segment lost 7 bases and the J segment 3 bases; nucleotides outside the gene matches: 8. The V gene's germline CDR1 is MNHEY and CDR2 SVGAGI. The DNA for the CDR3 is TGTGCCAGCACCATGACAGGGGCTTTCTACAATGAGCAGTTCTTC. Translation gives CASTMTGAFYNEQFF.

The rearrangement joins TRBV3-1 (or the pseudogene TRBV3-2) to TRBJ1-5; no clear D gene. The length of the CDR3 is 13 residues. The ends were cut back, 0 bases at V and 6 bases at J, with 6 bases in the middle. Per germline, CDR1 LGHDT and CDR2 YNNKEL (reference sequence). CDR3 region: CASSQDPGQPQHF. The CDR3 DNA reads as TGTGCCAGCAGCCAAGATCCCGGTCAGCCCCAGCATTTT.

The chain combines TRBV12-3 or TRBV12-4 with TRBJ1-5; no clear D. The V end lost 4 bases, the J end lost 6 bases, and 7 bases lay between the germline ends. The CDR3 has 12 residues. CDR3 sequence: CASSSDGQPQHF. CDR3 DNA: TGTGCCAGCAGTTCAGATGGTCAGCCCCAGCATTTT.

The chain recombines TRBV10-3 with TRBJ1-3; no definite D call. Germline CDR1 is ENHRY and CDR2 is SYGVKD. The V and J ends lost 2 bases and 1 base respectively, with 6 bases between them. This CDR3 has 14 amino acids. CDR3 loop: CAISELGSGNTIYF. In DNA, the CDR3 is TGTGCCATCAGTGAGCTCGGATCTGGAAACACCATATATTTT.

This chain joins TRBV9 and TRBJ1-1, with 7 nucleotides matching TRBD1. The V segment lost 4 bases and the J segment 1 base; nucleotides outside the gene matches: 4. This CDR3 is built from 14 residues. CDR1 and CDR2 from the germline V gene are SGDLS and YYNGEE. Here the CDR3 DNA reads TGTGCCAGCAGCCTTACAGGGGAGAACACTGAAGCTTTCTTT. It encodes CASSLTGENTEAFF. The variable domain in full, completed from reference TRBV9 and TRBJ1-1, reads DSGVTQTPKHLITATGQRVTLRCSPRSGDLSVYWYQQSLDQGLQFLIQYYNGEERAKGNILERFSAQQFPDLHSELNLSSLELGDSALYFCASSLTGENTEAFFGQGTRLTVV.

Notes on this clone: Different DNA sequences within this sample yield the same CDR3. The V and J genes are TRBV15 and TRBJ1-4; 8 bases agree with TRBD1. The germline gives CDR1 LNHNV, CDR2 YYDKDF (reference sequence). The J segment lost 8 bases and the V segment lost 3 bases, leaving 5 bases of the junction unmatched. The CDR3 totals 14 residues. The CDR3 is CATSRGTGGEKLFF. CDR3 DNA sequence: TGTGCCACCAGCAGGGGGACAGGCGGAGAAAAACTGTTTTTT. Supplemented by reference TRBV15 and TRBJ1-4, the full variable domain reads DAMVIQNPRYQVTQFGKPVTLSCSQTLNHNVMYWYQQKSSQAPKLLFHYYDKDFNNEADTPDNFQSRRPNTSFCFLDIRSPGLGDTAMYLCATSRGTGGEKLFFGSGTQLSVL.